The table lists the clone carrying this TCR beta chain with a count of one. Antigen unknown. The PCR used 60 Vbeta and 13 Jbeta primers. Here immunoSEQ multiplex PCR was the method, and the copy in TCRdb shows in-frame clones only, minus some. The sample holds over 70,000 clones, 65% to 70% seen once. Germline V CDR1 and CDR2: MNHNS, SASEGT. This CDR3 is 12 amino acids long. The sample comes from a study of cytomegalovirus exposure and HLA in healthy donors. Points from the study as a whole: Several of the most significant clusters appeared linked to common viral pathogens, based on a later analysis. Association of a missense DCLRE1C variant with TCR beta V- and J-gene trimming was reported in a later analysis. Excluded were some V segments that proved indistinguishable, including TRBV6-2 and TRBV6-3. Association of approximately 18,000 TCR beta sequences with HLA alleles was found at 0.05 false discovery rate in a later analysis.

The chain combines TRBV6-1 with TRBJ1-6; TRBD1 is a possible D gene (5 bases). This receptor was obtained from a man in his forties or fifties in good health and CMV-seropositive. Material: PBMCs. CDR3 coding DNA: TGTGGGGGGGGGACGGCGAATTCACCCCTCCACTTT. As protein: CGGGTANSPLHF.